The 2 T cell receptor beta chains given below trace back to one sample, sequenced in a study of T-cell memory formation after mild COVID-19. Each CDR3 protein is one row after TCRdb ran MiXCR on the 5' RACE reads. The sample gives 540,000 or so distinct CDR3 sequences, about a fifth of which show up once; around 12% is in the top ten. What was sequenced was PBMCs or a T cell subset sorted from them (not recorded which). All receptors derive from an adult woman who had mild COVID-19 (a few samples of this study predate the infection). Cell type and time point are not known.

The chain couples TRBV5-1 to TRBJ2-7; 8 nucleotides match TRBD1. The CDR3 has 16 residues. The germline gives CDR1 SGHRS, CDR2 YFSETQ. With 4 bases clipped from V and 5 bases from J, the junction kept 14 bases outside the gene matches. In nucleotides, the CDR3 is TGCGCCAGCAGCCTGGGGTATGGCAGGGGGCACGACGAGCAGTACTTC. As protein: CASSLGYGRGHDEQYF.

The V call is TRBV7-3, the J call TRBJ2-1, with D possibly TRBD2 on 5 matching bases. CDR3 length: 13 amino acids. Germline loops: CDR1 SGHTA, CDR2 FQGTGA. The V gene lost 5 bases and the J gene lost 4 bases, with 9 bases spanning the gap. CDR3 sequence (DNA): TGTGCCAGCAGCGACGGAGGTTACAATGAGCAGTTCTTC. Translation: CASSDGGYNEQFF.